This T cell receptor (beta chain) was observed in a study of T cell changes during pregnancy in multiple sclerosis. Unmatched junction bases numbered 0, after V lost 1 base and J lost 5 bases. The CDR3 runs 13 residues. Germline CDR1 SGHDT, CDR2 YYEEEE. TCRdb's table, derived via immunoSEQ multiplex PCR, lists solely in-frame clones and lacks some. The sample holds over 10,000 clones, about 93% seen once. This receptor was identified in a female donor with multiple sclerosis, enrolled in a pregnancy study. The chain recombines TRBV5-6 with TRBJ1-5; 7 bases are shared with TRBD1. The source material was CD4+ T cells from peripheral blood mononuclear cells, sampled before pregnancy. Written as DNA, the CDR3 is TGTGCCAGCAGCTTGCAGGGGGATCAGCCCCAGCATTTT. It translates to CASSLQGDQPQHF. The full variable domain, its missing parts supplied by reference TRBV5-6 and TRBJ1-5, is DAGVTQSPTHLIKTRGQQVTLRCSPKSGHDTVSWYQQALGQGPQFIFQYYEEEERQRGNFPDRFSGHQFPNYSSELNVNALLLGDSALYLCASSLQGDQPQHFGDGTRLSIL.